This TCR beta chain was identified during a study of T cell responses to AZD1222 COVID-19 vaccine (dated by TCRdb to about 2021). Some background on the complete study: TCR sequencing was performed for some 250 trial participants, of whom about 210 were given two doses of AZD1222 and 26 were given two doses of MenACWY control vaccine. Trial participants were enrolled into age subgroups of 18-55, 56-69 and 70-plus years, which contained approximately 150, 30 and 60 TCR-sequenced participants, respectively.

This sample's time point label indicates: about 28 days (+/-7) after the second vaccine dose. This sample's treatment or condition label indicates: meningococcal conjugate vaccine given as trial control. The vaccinee samples were drawn from two UK trials, COV001 and COV002, one of which was a single-blind randomized controlled phase 2/3 trial testing AZD1222 (ChAdOx1 nCoV-19) in healthy adults. For TCRbeta chain sequencing, PBMC samples from trial participants were taken at day 0 and at day 28 after the second dose. The CDR3 regions of human TCRbeta chains were subjected to immunosequencing. The paper's data handling went like this. TCRs in the repertoires were compared against a reference library of SARS-CoV-2-specific TCRs that had been generated with the MIRA antigen-specificity platform. Breadth meant the fraction of unique TCRs that were SARS-CoV-2-associated, whereas depth meant the fraction of total T cells that were SARS-CoV-2-associated. Each spike-specific TCR was assigned to its reactive spike region and to a CD4 or CD8 class using the MIRA data. Log10-transformed breadth and depth values were compared by one-way ANOVA with Sidak's multiple comparisons tests. TCRdb carries this immuneACCESS record with in-frame sequences only. Its versions omit some clonotypes, under half of them owing to an unresolved V gene in the studies checked, with the rest unexplained. The V and J calls and clone size are taken from that table; D and trimming were inferred from the DNA. Within this sample are under 200,000 clones, with more than 80% of them counted one time only. The ten largest account for 3.6% of the sample.

What the authors observed across the whole study: Reportedly, almost half of the unique spike-specific TCRs recognized epitopes lying outside the regions that are mutated in the B.1.351 and B.1.1.7 variants. Because no samples from the day 14 peak response were available, repertoires could be characterized only after the peak T cell response. Participants were mostly white British and included more females than males, and it was suggested by the authors that clonal diversity may have been underestimated. Only five or six AZD1222 recipients were SARS-CoV-2 seropositive at baseline, limiting conclusions about previously exposed vaccinees. Spike-specific TCR breadth and depth rose significantly after two AZD1222 doses compared with day 0 and with MenACWY recipients. CD4 TCRs associated with the vaccine covered the entire spike protein, and the dominant responses were in regions 160-218 and 743-854. The 56-69-year group was small, and its depth increase did not reach significance, likely because of low power.

Based on the germline V gene (reference sequence), the CDR1 and CDR2 sequences are SGHKS and YYEKEE. A distance of 9 bases separates the germline ends of V and J, which lose 3 bases and 5 bases respectively. From its cysteine to its phenylalanine, the CDR3 spans 13 amino acids. Just the 39-base CDR3 DNA is kept, in frame starting at base 1. A note on this clone: It has no known antigen specificity. Base-call qualities are not available, and no considerably larger clone is one nucleotide away.

Sequencing was performed on peripheral blood, taken 28 days after the second dose of the MenACWY control vaccine. This receptor was identified in an adult who received the MenACWY meningococcal vaccine as a control. The chain uses TRBV5-5 and TRBJ2-1, with the D gene call left open. The sequenced DNA is TGTGCCAGCAGCTCCCCCAGCAACAATGAGCAGTTCTTC. This yields the protein CASSSPSNNEQFF.